The T cell receptor beta chain under discussion was sequenced for a study of a mutant IDH1 vaccine in newly diagnosed glioma. Study summary: Of treated patients, 62.5% were men and roughly 38% women, averaging around 44 years.

TCRdb keeps only in-frame clones here, not all; method: immunoSEQ multiplex PCR. The sample has tens of thousands of clones; almost 85% are singletons. Described time point: baseline, week 1 (first vaccination visit). Treatment in this sample: pre-vaccination baseline after standard-of-care therapy. Study results and limitations: Immune responses arising from the vaccine appeared in approximately 93% of patients.

The ends were cut back, 6 bases at V and 5 bases at J, with 16 bases in the middle. CDR1 SNHLY and CDR2 FYNNEI come from the germline V gene. The CDR3 is 14 residues long. With regard to this clone: Its antigen is not identified.

The TCR was taken from a young man with glioma. This chain uses TRBV2 with TRBJ1-2; D might be TRBD1 (6 bases). This sample comprised PBMCs, obtained from a glioma patient treated with radiotherapy, temozolomide or both. In DNA, the CDR3 is TGTGCCAGCAGGGACCAGGGACACAGTTATGGCTACACCTTC. Translation: CASRDQGHSYGYTF.